This T cell receptor beta chain was captured by sequencing in a study of blood T cell repertoires in COVID-19. At the level of the study: The origin of the acute and convalescent COVID-19 samples was the United States, Italy and Spain.

The CDR3 loop spans 12 amino acids. Germline V lookup: CDR1 LNHNV, CDR2 YYDKDF (reference sequence). Trimming removed 2 bases at V and 6 bases at J, with 4 bases between. Sequenced by immunoSEQ multiplex PCR; TCRdb stores in-frame clones only, minus some. The data contain roughly 260,000 clones, around 90% of them seen just once; the ten biggest clones take up 3.5% to 4.5%. This clone was observed once. The sample was peripheral blood. The clonotype comes from a woman in her 40s with acute or convalescent COVID-19. This sequence joins TRBV15 and TRBJ2-2; D is ambiguous. The CDR3 bases are TGTGCCACCAGCAGACAGGCCGGGGAGCTGTTTTTT. It is translated as CATSRQAGELFF.